The next 27 T cell receptor beta chains were all read from a single sample in a study of blood T cell repertoires in COVID-19. Libraries were prepared by immunoSEQ multiplex PCR; TCRdb keeps only in-frame clonotypes and omits some of them. Of nearly 60,000 clones in the sample, more than 75% were seen once. Sequencing was performed on peripheral blood. These receptor sequences come from a man aged 40-50 years with active COVID-19.

The rearrangement links TRBV3-1 (or the pseudogene TRBV3-2) to TRBJ2-1, with TRBD1 matching 10 bases. This CDR3 is 13 amino acids long. Germline V gives CDR1 LGHDT, CDR2 YNNKEL (reference sequence). Trimming cost V 4 bases and J 9 bases; bases outside gene matches: 3. DNA of the CDR3: TGTGCCAGCAGCCGACAGGGGGCAGGTGAGCAGTTCTTC. The encoded protein is CASSRQGAGEQFF.

Written as DNA, the CDR3 is TGTGCCAGCAGCTCAGCGGGACTCTCCATTGCGAATGAGCAGTTCTTC. Translation: CASSSAGLSIANEQFF. The gene calls are TRBV11-2 and TRBJ2-1, with 7 bases identical to TRBD2. There are 16 residues in the CDR3. The ends lost 4 bases at V and 7 bases at J; junction bases unmatched: 13. The germline V gene has CDR1 SGHAT and CDR2 FQNNGV.

The chain links TRBV5-4 to TRBJ2-1; 16 bases align to TRBD2. V was pared by 2 bases and J by 8 bases, with 7 bases of the junction left unmatched. Germline V CDR1 and CDR2: SGHNT, YYREEE (reference sequence). CDR3 length: 17 amino acids. The CDR3 sequence: CASSFGTSGRVNYEQFF. DNA for the CDR3: TGTGCCAGCAGCTTCGGGACTAGCGGGAGGGTGAATTATGAGCAGTTCTTC.

CDR3 sequence (DNA): TGTGCCAGCAGCCTTACAGGGGCTGCGTCTAGCGCTTTCTTT. It translates to CASSLTGAASSAFF. The rearrangement joins TRBV5-4 to TRBJ1-1; TRBD1 matches 7 bases. The J segment lost 11 bases and the V segment lost 4 bases, leaving 14 bases of the junction unmatched. The CDR3 loop spans 14 amino acids. Germline V gene sequence: CDR1 SGHNT, CDR2 YYREEE (reference sequence).

J is TRBJ2-3 and V is TRBV28; 9 nucleotides agree with TRBD2. Germline-derived CDR1 and CDR2 are MDHEN and SYDVKM. There are 15 residues in the CDR3. V shed 7 bases, J shed 0 bases, and the junction held 5 bases outside the gene matches. CDR3 coding DNA: TGTGCCAGCACTAGACTAGCGGTGAGCACAGATACGCAGTATTTT. Amino acid sequence: CASTRLAVSTDTQYF.

The chain joins TRBV7-9 to TRBJ2-2; TRBD2 might be the D (5 bases). The germline V gene encodes CDR1 SEHNR and CDR2 FQNEAQ (reference sequence). The V end lost 2 bases, the J end lost 8 bases, and 18 bases lay between the germline ends. This CDR3 has 16 residues. This CDR3 is CASSLRAMTTTGELFF. The CDR3 nucleotides are TGTGCCAGCAGCTTACGTGCTATGACGACTACTGGGGAGCTGTTTTTT. Combining the CDR3 with reference TRBV7-9 and TRBJ2-2 gives the whole variable domain DTGVSQNPRHKITKRGQNVTFRCDPISEHNRLYWYRQTLGQGPEFLTYFQNEAQLEKSRLLSDRFSAERPKGSFSTLEIQRTEQGDSAMYLCASSLRAMTTTGELFFGEGSRLTVL.

The CDR3 DNA follows: TGTGCCAGCAGTCCCTTGACAGGGGGCCCCGGGGAGCTGTTTTTT. Protein: CASSPLTGGPGELFF. This chain connects TRBV2 to TRBJ2-2; TRBD1 aligns across 10 bases. The CDR3 is made up of 15 amino acids. The V gene's germline CDR1 is SNHLY and CDR2 FYNNEI. Unmatched junction bases numbered 6, after V lost 5 bases and J lost 6 bases.

The chain recombines TRBV3-1 (or the pseudogene TRBV3-2) with TRBJ1-1; 7 positions match TRBD1. Germline assignment: CDR1 LGHDT and CDR2 YNNKEL (reference sequence). The J segment lost 0 bases and the V segment lost 8 bases, leaving 3 bases of the junction unmatched. This CDR3 contains 13 residues. CDR3: CASEQGMNTEAFF. CDR3 nucleotide sequence: TGTGCCAGCGAACAGGGGATGAACACTGAAGCTTTCTTT.

The V gene is TRBV29-1, the J gene TRBJ2-7, with D possibly matching TRBD1 (5 bases). This CDR3 is 12 amino acids long. Germline values: CDR1 SQVTM, CDR2 ANQGSEA. The ends were cut back, 2 bases at V and 3 bases at J, with 8 bases in the middle. CDR3 residues: CSVELQDYEQYF. Here the CDR3 DNA reads TGCAGCGTTGAACTACAGGACTACGAGCAGTACTTC.

The chain joins TRBV9 to TRBJ1-1, with D possibly matching TRBD1 (6 bases). V was trimmed by 2 bases and J by 6 bases, leaving 17 bases between them. The CDR3 covers 15 residues. From germline, CDR1 is SGDLS and CDR2 YYNGEE. The CDR3 DNA reads as TGTGCCAGCAGCGTCGCCGACAGGCAGCCCCCTGAAGCTTTCTTT. This sequence encodes CASSVADRQPPEAFF.

The J gene is TRBJ2-7, the V gene TRBV28; 7 bases agree with TRBD2. From germline, CDR1 is MDHEN and CDR2 SYDVKM. The CDR3 totals 16 residues. With 1 base clipped from V and 0 bases from J, the junction kept 6 bases outside the gene matches. For the CDR3, the DNA is TGTGCCAGCAGTTTATACCGGCTAGCGGACTCCTACGAGCAGTACTTC. As protein: CASSLYRLADSYEQYF.

CDR3 nucleotides: TGTGCCATCCCCCGGAAGAGGGGGGGAACCTACGAGCAGTACTTC. It codes for CAIPRKRGGTYEQYF. The chain is built from TRBV5-4 and TRBJ2-7; D possibly corresponds to TRBD2 (7 bases). The CDR3 runs to 15 residues. With 9 bases removed from V and 2 bases from J, the gap between germline ends came to 21 bases. Germline CDR1 and CDR2: SGHNT and YYREEE (reference sequence).

This chain uses TRBV25-1 with TRBJ2-2; D is uncertain. The germline V and J ends were trimmed by 7 bases and 1 base, with 7 bases remaining between them. This CDR3 is 13 amino acids long. Per the germline V gene, CDR1 is MGHDK and CDR2 is SYGVNS. DNA of the CDR3: TGTGCCAGCACCCCACAGAACACCGGGGAGCTGTTTTTT. As protein: CASTPQNTGELFF. The full variable domain, its missing parts supplied by reference TRBV25-1 and TRBJ2-2, is EADIYQTPRYLVIGTGKKITLECSQTMGHDKMYWYQQDPGMELHLIHYSYGVNSTEKGDLSSESTVSRIRTEHFPLTLESARPSHTSQYLCASTPQNTGELFFGEGSRLTVL.

V and J are TRBV18 and TRBJ2-7; TRBD2 matches at 7 bases. CDR3 length: 15 amino acids. Germline CDR1 is KGHSH and CDR2 is LQKENI. V was pared by 6 bases and J by 3 bases, with 11 bases of the junction left unmatched. The CDR3 DNA reads as TGTGCCAGCTCCCCCCCGGGCGGGACTATCTACGAGCAGTACTTC. It translates to CASSPPGGTIYEQYF.

The V call is TRBV5-4, the J call TRBJ1-5; possible D gene TRBD1, 5 bases. CDR1 is SGHNT, CDR2 YYREEE, per germline (reference sequence). Trimming pared 1 base from V and 4 bases from J, leaving 12 bases between. The CDR3 totals 15 residues. CDR3 sequence: CASSLKGEGNQPQHF. As DNA, the CDR3 is TGTGCCAGCAGCTTGAAAGGGGAGGGAAATCAGCCCCAGCATTTT.

CDR3 region: CASSPGQGNTEAFF. CDR3 nucleotide sequence: TGCGCCAGCAGTCCGGGACAGGGCAACACTGAAGCTTTCTTT. This chain joins TRBV10-1 and TRBJ1-1; 9 nucleotides line up with TRBD1. The germline V gene encodes CDR1 WNHNN and CDR2 SYGVQD (reference sequence). V was pared by 5 bases and J by 2 bases, with 3 bases of the junction left unmatched. The CDR3 extends over 14 amino acids.

The rearrangement joins TRBV18 to TRBJ2-2; maybe TRBD2 (5 bases). CDR3 length: 16 amino acids. Trimming shortened V by 2 bases and J by 6 bases, and 16 bases separated the two germline ends. The germline V gene has CDR1 KGHSH and CDR2 LQKENI. The CDR3 DNA reads as TGTGCCAGCTCACCAAAGTCTAGAGGGCTGGCCGGGGAGCTGTTTTTT. Its protein is CASSPKSRGLAGELFF.

The rearrangement joins TRBV9 to TRBJ2-3, with TRBD2 matching over 8 bases. V lost 2 bases and J lost 2; bases outside the gene matches: 4. The germline gives CDR1 SGDLS, CDR2 YYNGEE. There are 15 residues in the CDR3. The CDR3 DNA is TGTGCCAGCAGCGTTGGCGGGAGGATCACAGATACGCAGTATTTT. It yields the protein CASSVGGRITDTQYF.

The rearrangement joins TRBV10-3 to TRBJ1-1; 9 bases are shared with TRBD1. The junction had 6 bases not matched to a gene; V was cut back by 10 bases and J by 6 bases. CDR1 is ENHRY, CDR2 SYGVKD, per germline. The CDR3 extends over 12 amino acids. CDR3 in amino acids: CASGQGLAEAFF. In nucleotides, the CDR3 is TGTGCCAGCGGACAGGGGCTGGCTGAAGCTTTCTTT.

The chain has TRBV7-3 and TRBJ2-1; 16 bases fit TRBD2. From germline, CDR1 is SGHTA and CDR2 FQGTGA. V dropped 5 bases and J dropped 10; count of bases not matched to a gene: 11. The CDR3 totals 17 residues. CDR3 sequence: CASSQGLAGGPGKEQFF. For the CDR3, the DNA is TGTGCCAGCAGCCAGGGACTAGCGGGAGGGCCTGGAAAGGAGCAGTTCTTC.

The chain has TRBV28 and TRBJ2-7; unclear D gene. The V and J ends lost 4 bases and 0 bases respectively, with 4 bases between them. CDR1 is MDHEN and CDR2 is SYDVKM in the germline V gene. This CDR3 has 12 residues. The CDR3: CASSYTSYEQYF. CDR3 in DNA: TGTGCCAGCAGTTACACCTCCTACGAGCAGTACTTC.

The rearrangement links TRBV9 to TRBJ2-7; perhaps TRBD1 as D (6 bases). CDR3 length equals 16 residues. Trimming shortened V by 2 bases and J by 1 base, and 16 bases separated the two germline ends. Germline CDR1 and CDR2: SGDLS and YYNGEE. CDR3 in DNA: TGTGCCAGCAGCGTTACGCTGGGGGCGAGTTCCTACGAGCAGTACTTC. It specifies CASSVTLGASSYEQYF.

In DNA form, the CDR3 reads TGTGCCAGCTACCCGGGTCAGGGGAACACTGAAGCTTTCTTT. It encodes CASYPGQGNTEAFF. The J gene is TRBJ1-1, the V gene TRBV2, with a tentative D call TRBD1 (5 bases). V gave up 8 bases and J gave up 1 base, with 14 bases separating them. The CDR3 is 14 residues long. Germline assignment: CDR1 SNHLY and CDR2 FYNNEI.

J is TRBJ1-1 and V is TRBV6-2 or TRBV6-3, with D hard to call. The CDR3 length is 13 residues. Trimming removed 0 bases from V and 7 bases from J, with 9 bases in between. Germline lookup yields CDR1 MNHEY and CDR2 SVGEGT. In DNA form, the CDR3 reads TGTGCCAGCAGTTACTCTTCCCGGGGTGAAGCTTTCTTT. As protein: CASSYSSRGEAFF.

This rearrangement joins TRBV19 to TRBJ2-2; D possibly corresponds to TRBD1 (5 bases). The ends were cut back, 2 bases at V and 0 bases at J, with 7 bases in the middle. Germline V gene sequence: CDR1 LNHDA, CDR2 SQIVND (reference sequence). This CDR3 region has 15 residues. The CDR3 loop reads CASSIKGPNTGELFF. The CDR3 DNA follows: TGTGCCAGTAGTATAAAGGGGCCGAACACCGGGGAGCTGTTTTTT.

This sequence joins TRBV28 and TRBJ1-3, with D uncertain. The CDR3 totals 15 residues. Looked up from germline, CDR1 is MDHEN and CDR2 is SYDVKM. V was shortened by 6 bases and J by 0 bases, with 12 bases between the two germline ends. CDR3 sequence: CASSKDMSSGNTIYF. CDR3 sequence (DNA): TGTGCCAGCAGCAAAGACATGTCCTCTGGAAACACCATATATTTT.

The chain recombines TRBV4-1 with TRBJ2-2; 7 bases line up with TRBD1. Germline trimming cut 5 bases from V and 11 bases from J; bases unmatched to any gene: 14. The CDR3 is 15 amino acids. Per the germline V gene, CDR1 is MGHRA and CDR2 is YSYEKL. CDR3 in amino acids: CASSDRTGAKPELFF. CDR3 coding DNA: TGCGCCAGCAGCGATAGAACAGGGGCCAAACCAGAGCTGTTTTTT.